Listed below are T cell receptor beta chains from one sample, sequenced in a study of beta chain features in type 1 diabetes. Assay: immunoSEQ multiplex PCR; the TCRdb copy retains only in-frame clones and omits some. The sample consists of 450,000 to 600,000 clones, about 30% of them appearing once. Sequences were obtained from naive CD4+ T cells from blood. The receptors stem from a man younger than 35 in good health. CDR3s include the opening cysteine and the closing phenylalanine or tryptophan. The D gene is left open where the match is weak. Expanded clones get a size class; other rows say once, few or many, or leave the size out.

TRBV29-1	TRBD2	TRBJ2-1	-	CSVNPGLAGPHEQFF	TGCAGCGTTAATCCCGGACTAGCGGGTCCACATGAGCAGTTCTTC
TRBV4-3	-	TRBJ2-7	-	CASSRGRAESSYEQYF	TGCGCCAGCAGCCGGGGGAGAGCGGAAAGCTCCTACGAGCAGTACTTC
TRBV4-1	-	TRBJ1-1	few	CASSQATGTQEAFF	TGCGCCAGCAGCCAAGCGACAGGAACGCAAGAAGCTTTCTTT
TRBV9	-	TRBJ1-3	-	CASSAGASSGNTIYF	TGTGCCAGCAGCGCCGGGGCCAGCTCTGGAAACACCATATATTTT
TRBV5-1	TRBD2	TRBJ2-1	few	CASSFSGNPYNEQFF	TGCGCCAGCAGCTTCAGCGGGAATCCCTACAATGAGCAGTTCTTC
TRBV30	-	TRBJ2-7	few	CAWSAGTTYEQYF	TGTGCCTGGAGTGCGGGAACGACCTACGAGCAGTACTTC
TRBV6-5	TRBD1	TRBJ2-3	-	CASRLDRATDTQYF	TGTGCCAGCAGGTTGGACAGGGCCACAGATACGCAGTATTTT
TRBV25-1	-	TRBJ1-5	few	CASSPAGRGLNQPQHF	TGTGCCAGCAGCCCCGCCGGGCGGGGACTAAATCAGCCCCAGCATTTT
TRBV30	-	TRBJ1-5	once	CAWSVSTGGQPQHF	TGTGCCTGGAGTGTTAGCACCGGGGGTCAGCCCCAGCATTTT
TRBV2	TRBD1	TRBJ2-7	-	CASSELTGLKYF	TGTGCCAGCAGTGAGTTGACAGGGCTTAAGTACTTC
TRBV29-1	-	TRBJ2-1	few	CSGGHGEQFF	TGCAGCGGCGGTCACGGGGAGCAGTTCTTC
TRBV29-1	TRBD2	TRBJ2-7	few	CSVAKLAGPYEQYF	TGCAGCGTCGCGAAACTAGCGGGACCCTACGAGCAGTACTTC
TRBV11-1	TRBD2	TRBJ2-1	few	CASSRRAGAYNEQFF	TGTGCCAGCAGCCGGCGAGCGGGAGCTTACAATGAGCAGTTCTTC
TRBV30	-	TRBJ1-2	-	CAWSSGQSYGYTF	TGTGCCTGGAGCAGTGGACAGTCCTATGGCTACACCTTC
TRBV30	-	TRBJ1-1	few	CAWGSKEGTEAFF	TGTGCCTGGGGTTCTAAAGAAGGAACTGAAGCTTTCTTT
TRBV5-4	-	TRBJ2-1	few	CASSRDQPTINEQFF	TGTGCCAGCAGCCGAGATCAGCCAACCATTAATGAGCAGTTCTTC
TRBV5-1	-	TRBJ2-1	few	CASSWGIENEQFF	TGCGCCAGCAGCTGGGGAATTGAGAATGAGCAGTTCTTC
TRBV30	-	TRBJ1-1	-	CAWSREPNTEAFF	TGTGCCTGGAGTAGGGAACCGAACACTGAAGCTTTCTTT
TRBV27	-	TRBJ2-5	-	CASSFRGWFGETQYF	TGTGCCAGCAGTTTCCGCGGCTGGTTTGGCGAGACCCAGTACTTC
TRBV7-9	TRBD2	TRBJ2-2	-	CASSFGTSGDNTGELFF	TGTGCCAGCAGCTTCGGGACTAGCGGAGATAACACCGGGGAGCTGTTTTTT
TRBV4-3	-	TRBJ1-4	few	CASSQENRWEKLFF	TGCGCCAGCAGCCAAGAGAATAGGTGGGAAAAACTGTTTTTT
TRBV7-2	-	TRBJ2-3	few	CASSLIINTQYF	TGTGCCAGCAGCCTCATCATAAATACGCAGTATTTT
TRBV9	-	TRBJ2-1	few	CASSVAGLAHEQFF	TGTGCCAGCAGCGTAGCTGGATTAGCCCATGAGCAGTTCTTC
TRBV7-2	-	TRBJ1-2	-	CASSLIRVPTYGYTF	TGTGCCAGCAGCTTAATCAGGGTCCCTACCTATGGCTACACCTTC
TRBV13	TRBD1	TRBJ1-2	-	CASNRGVANYGYTF	TGTGCCAGCAACAGGGGGGTAGCTAACTATGGCTACACCTTC
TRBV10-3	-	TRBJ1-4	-	CAIGKGKVNSEKLFF	TGTGCCATCGGGAAGGGGAAGGTCAATAGTGAAAAACTGTTTTTT
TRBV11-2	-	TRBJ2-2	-	CASSSQGPGELFF	TGTGCCAGCAGCTCTCAGGGGCCCGGGGAGCTGTTTTTT
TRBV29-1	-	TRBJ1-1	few	CSVGLLDPNTEAFF	TGCAGCGTTGGGCTCCTGGACCCGAACACTGAAGCTTTCTTT
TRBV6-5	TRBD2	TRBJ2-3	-	CASKPSGTSTDTQYF	TGTGCCAGCAAGCCCAGCGGGACCAGCACAGATACGCAGTATTTT
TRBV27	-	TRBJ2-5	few	CASHFGTRGRGQYF	TGTGCCAGCCATTTCGGGACCCGAGGAAGGGGCCAGTACTTC
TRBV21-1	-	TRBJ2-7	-	CASSKVHEQYF	TGTGCCAGCAGCAAGGTTCACGAGCAGTACTTC
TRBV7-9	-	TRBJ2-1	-	CASSRSLPGLFDNEQFF	TGTGCCAGCAGCCGATCCCTACCGGGTCTCTTTGACAATGAGCAGTTCTTC
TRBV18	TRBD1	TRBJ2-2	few	CASSPIQGTGELFF	TGTGCCAGCTCACCAATACAGGGGACCGGGGAGCTGTTTTTT
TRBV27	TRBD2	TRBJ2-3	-	CASSTRSEAGGPLYTQYF	TGTGCCAGCAGTACTAGATCGGAAGCGGGAGGGCCTCTATATACGCAGTATTTT
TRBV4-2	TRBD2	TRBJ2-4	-	CASSQETLAGGTIKNIQYF	TGTGCCAGCAGCCAAGAAACTCTAGCGGGAGGAACAATCAAAAACATTCAGTACTTC
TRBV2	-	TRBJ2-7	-	CASSEFSSIYEQYF	TGTGCCAGCAGTGAATTCTCTAGTATCTACGAGCAGTACTTC
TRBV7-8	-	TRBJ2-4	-	CASSLAPKGDWVQNIQYF	TGTGCCAGCAGCTTAGCGCCAAAAGGGGATTGGGTTCAAAACATTCAGTACTTC
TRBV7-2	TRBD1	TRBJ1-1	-	CASSLGQGRWYTEAFF	TGTGCCAGCAGCTTGGGACAGGGGAGGTGGTACACTGAAGCTTTCTTT
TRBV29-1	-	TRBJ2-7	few	CSVEGETGGAYEQYF	TGCAGCGTTGAAGGGGAAACAGGGGGGGCCTACGAGCAGTACTTC
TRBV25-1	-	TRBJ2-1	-	CASSETGGSYNEQFF	TGTGCCAGCAGTGAAACCGGGGGCTCCTACAATGAGCAGTTCTTC
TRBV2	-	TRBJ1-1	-	CASSEFVRDTEAFF	TGTGCCAGCAGTGAATTTGTCAGGGACACTGAAGCTTTCTTT
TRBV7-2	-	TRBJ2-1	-	CASSLTSPIYNEQFF	TGTGCCAGCAGCTTAACGTCGCCGATCTACAATGAGCAGTTCTTC
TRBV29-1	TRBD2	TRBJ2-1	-	CSVRLAGAYNEQFF	TGCAGCGTTCGGTTAGCGGGGGCCTACAATGAGCAGTTCTTC
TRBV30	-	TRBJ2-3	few	CAWSPDPPGQSTQYF	TGTGCCTGGAGTCCGGACCCTCCCGGGCAGTCTACGCAGTATTTT
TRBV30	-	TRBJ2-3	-	CAWSPRSTDTQYF	TGTGCCTGGAGTCCCCGAAGCACAGATACGCAGTATTTT
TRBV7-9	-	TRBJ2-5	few	CASRGRDGAGETQYF	TGTGCCAGTAGAGGACGAGACGGTGCGGGAGAGACCCAGTACTTC
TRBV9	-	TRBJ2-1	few	CASSLRGNHEQFF	TGTGCCAGCAGCTTAAGGGGGAACCATGAGCAGTTCTTC